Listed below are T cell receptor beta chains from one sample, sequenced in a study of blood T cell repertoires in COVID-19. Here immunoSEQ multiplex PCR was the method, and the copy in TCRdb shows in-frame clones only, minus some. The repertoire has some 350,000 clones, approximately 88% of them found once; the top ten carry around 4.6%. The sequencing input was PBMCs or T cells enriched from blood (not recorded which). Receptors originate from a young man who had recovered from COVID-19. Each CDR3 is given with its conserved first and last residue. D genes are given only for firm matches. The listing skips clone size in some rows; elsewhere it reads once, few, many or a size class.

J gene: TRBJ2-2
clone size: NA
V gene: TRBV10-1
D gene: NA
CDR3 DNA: TGCGCCAGCAGTTCGAATACAGGGACCGGGGAGCTGTTTTTT
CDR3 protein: CASSSNTGTGELFF

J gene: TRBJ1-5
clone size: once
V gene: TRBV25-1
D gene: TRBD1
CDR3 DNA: TGTGCCAGCTCGGACAGGGGCGAAGTTCAGCCCCAGCATTTT
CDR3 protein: CASSDRGEVQPQHF

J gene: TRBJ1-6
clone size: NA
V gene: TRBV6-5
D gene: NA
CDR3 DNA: TGTGCCAGCAGTAGTCAGGGGTTGGGGTCACCCCTCCACTTT
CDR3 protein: CASSSQGLGSPLHF

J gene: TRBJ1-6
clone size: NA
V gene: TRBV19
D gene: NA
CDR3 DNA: TGTGCCAGTAGTATTATGGGGCGAAATTCACCCCTCCACTTT
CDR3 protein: CASSIMGRNSPLHF

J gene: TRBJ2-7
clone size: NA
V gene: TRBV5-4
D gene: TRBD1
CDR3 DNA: TGTGCCAGCAGCCCGGACAGGTCCTACGAGCAGTACTTC
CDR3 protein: CASSPDRSYEQYF

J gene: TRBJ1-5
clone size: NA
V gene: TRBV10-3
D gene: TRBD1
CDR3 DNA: TGTGCCATCAGTGAGTACGTTGGGACAGGGGGCAGGCAGCCCCAGCATTTT
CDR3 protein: CAISEYVGTGGRQPQHF

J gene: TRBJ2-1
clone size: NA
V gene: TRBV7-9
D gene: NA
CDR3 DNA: TGTGCCAGCAGCCCACCGCCAGACAGAAGCTCCTACAATGAGCAGTTCTTC
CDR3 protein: CASSPPPDRSSYNEQFF

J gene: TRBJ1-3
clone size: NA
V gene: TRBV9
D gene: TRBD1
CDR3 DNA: TGTGCCAGCAGCGTAGATGGACAGGGCTACTCTGGAAACACCATATATTTT
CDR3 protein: CASSVDGQGYSGNTIYF

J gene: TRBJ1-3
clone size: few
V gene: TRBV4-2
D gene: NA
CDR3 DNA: TGTGCCAGCAGCCAAGATCTACTGCCTCGAAACACCATATATTTT
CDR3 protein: CASSQDLLPRNTIYF

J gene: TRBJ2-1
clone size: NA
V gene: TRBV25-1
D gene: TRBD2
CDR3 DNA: TGTGCCAGCAGTGAATTGCTAGCGGGGGGGCTTAAAATGAATGAGCAGTTCTTC
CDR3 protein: CASSELLAGGLKMNEQFF

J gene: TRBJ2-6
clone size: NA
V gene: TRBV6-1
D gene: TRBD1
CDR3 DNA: TGTGCCAGCAGTGATGCAGGGGGCTACGGGGCCAACGTCCTGACTTTC
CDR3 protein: CASSDAGGYGANVLTF

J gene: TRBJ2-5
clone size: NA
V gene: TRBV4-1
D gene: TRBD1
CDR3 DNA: TGCGCCAGCAGCCAAGTGGGACAGTCACAAGAGACCCAGTACTTC
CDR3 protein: CASSQVGQSQETQYF

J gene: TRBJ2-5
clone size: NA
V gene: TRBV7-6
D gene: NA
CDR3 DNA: TGTGCCAGCAGCTTAGGGGGGCAGCAAGAGACCCAGTACTTC
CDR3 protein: CASSLGGQQETQYF

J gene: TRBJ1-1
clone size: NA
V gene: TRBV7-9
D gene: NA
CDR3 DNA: TGTGCCAGCAGCTTAGAGGTGGGCTCGGCTGAAGCTTTCTTT
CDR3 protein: CASSLEVGSAEAFF

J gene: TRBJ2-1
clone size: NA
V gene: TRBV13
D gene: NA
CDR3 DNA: TGTGTATCAGCGGTGGAAGGCAATGAGCAGTTCTTC
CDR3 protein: CVSAVEGNEQFF

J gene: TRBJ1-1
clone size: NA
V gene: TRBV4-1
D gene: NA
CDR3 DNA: TGCGCCAGCAGTTTAAGGGGGAACACTGAAGCTTTCTTT
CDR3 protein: CASSLRGNTEAFF

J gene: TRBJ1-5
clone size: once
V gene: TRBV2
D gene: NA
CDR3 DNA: TGTGCCAGCAGTGTCGGGCAGGGGTCGGGGCAGCCCCAGCATTTT
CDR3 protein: CASSVGQGSGQPQHF

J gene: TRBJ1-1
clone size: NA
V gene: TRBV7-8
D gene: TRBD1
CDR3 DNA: TGTGCCAGCAGCTTTGGACAGGGGACGTCGAACACTGAAGCTTTCTTT
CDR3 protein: CASSFGQGTSNTEAFF

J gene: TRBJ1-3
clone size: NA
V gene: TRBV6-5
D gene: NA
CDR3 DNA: TGTGCCAGCAGTCAACGGGACACTGGAAACACCATATATTTT
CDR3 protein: CASSQRDTGNTIYF

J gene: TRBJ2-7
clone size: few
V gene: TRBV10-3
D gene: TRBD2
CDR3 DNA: TGTGCCATCAGTGAGTCGTCGAGCGGGGCCTCCTACGAGCAGTACTTC
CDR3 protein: CAISESSSGASYEQYF

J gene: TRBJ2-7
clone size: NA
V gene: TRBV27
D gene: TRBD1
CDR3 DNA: TGTGCCAGCAGTTTCGGGACAGGGACCTCCTACGAGCAGTACTTC
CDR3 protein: CASSFGTGTSYEQYF

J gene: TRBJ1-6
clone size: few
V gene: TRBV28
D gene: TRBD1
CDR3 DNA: TGTGCCAGCAGTTTAATCCCTACAGGGGTCAGCTCCTATAATTCACCCCTCCACTTT
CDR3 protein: CASSLIPTGVSSYNSPLHF

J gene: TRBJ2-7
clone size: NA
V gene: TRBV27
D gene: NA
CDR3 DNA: TGTGCCAGCAGTTTAATCAGTACTAGCGAGCAGTACTTC
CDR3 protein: CASSLISTSEQYF

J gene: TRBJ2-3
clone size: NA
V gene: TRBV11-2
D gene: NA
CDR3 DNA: TGTGCCAGCAGCTTAGCCCCGGGATTCAGGGATACGCAGTATTTT
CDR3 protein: CASSLAPGFRDTQYF

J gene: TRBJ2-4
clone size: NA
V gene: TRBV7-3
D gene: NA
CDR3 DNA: TGTGCCAGCAGCCACCCCACGGGGGTATCTCTAGCCAAAAACATTCAGTACTTC
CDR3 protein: CASSHPTGVSLAKNIQYF

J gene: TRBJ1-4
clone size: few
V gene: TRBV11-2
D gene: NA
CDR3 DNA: TGTGCCAGCAGCTTAGAAGCGGGGCGGGATGAAAAACTGTTTTTT
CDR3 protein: CASSLEAGRDEKLFF

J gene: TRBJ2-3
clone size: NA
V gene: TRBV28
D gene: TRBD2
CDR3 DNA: TGTGCCAGCAGCCCTCAGGGACTAGCGGGGGGAAGCACAGATACGCAGTATTTT
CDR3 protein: CASSPQGLAGGSTDTQYF

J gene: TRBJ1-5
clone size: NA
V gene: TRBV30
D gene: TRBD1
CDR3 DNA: TGTGCCTGGAGCGGAACAGGGGGCCAAAGCAATCAGCCCCAGCATTTT
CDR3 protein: CAWSGTGGQSNQPQHF

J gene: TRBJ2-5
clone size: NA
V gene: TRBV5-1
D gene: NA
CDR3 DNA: TGCGCCAGCGGTGTGGGGGCAGGCCAAGAGACCCAGTACTTC
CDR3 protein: CASGVGAGQETQYF

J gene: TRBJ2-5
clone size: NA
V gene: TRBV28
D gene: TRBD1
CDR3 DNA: TGTGCCAGCCAACCGGGACAGCTGGACCAAGAGACCCAGTACTTC
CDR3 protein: CASQPGQLDQETQYF

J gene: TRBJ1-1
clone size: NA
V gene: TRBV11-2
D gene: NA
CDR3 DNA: TGTGCCAGCAGCTTAGGGGCAGTTATGAACACTGAAGCTTTCTTT
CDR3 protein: CASSLGAVMNTEAFF

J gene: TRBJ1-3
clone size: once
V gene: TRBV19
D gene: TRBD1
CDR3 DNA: TGTGCCAGTAGAGGGCCCTCGGGACAGCCTGGAAACACCATATATTTT
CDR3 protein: CASRGPSGQPGNTIYF

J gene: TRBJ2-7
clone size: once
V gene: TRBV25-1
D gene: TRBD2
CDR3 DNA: TGTGCCAGCAGTGGGACTAGCGTGGACGAGCAGTACTTC
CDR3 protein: CASSGTSVDEQYF

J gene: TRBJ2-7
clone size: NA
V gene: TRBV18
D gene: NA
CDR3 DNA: TGTGCCAGCTCACCCTCGACAGAGACCTACGAGCAGTACTTC
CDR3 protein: CASSPSTETYEQYF

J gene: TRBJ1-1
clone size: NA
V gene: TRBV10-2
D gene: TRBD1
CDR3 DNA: TGCGCCAGCAGTGCGTTACTGACAGGGGGAGTGAACACTGAAGCTTTCTTT
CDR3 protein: CASSALLTGGVNTEAFF

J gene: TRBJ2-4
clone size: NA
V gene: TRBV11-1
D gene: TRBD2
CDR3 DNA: TGTGCCAGCAGCCCCGGGGGGACCACCAAAAACATTCAGTACTTC
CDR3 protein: CASSPGGTTKNIQYF

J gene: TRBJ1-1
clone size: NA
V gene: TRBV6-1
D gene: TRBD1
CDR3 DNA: TGTGCCAGCAGTGAACCTTACAGGGGACCTGAAGCTTTCTTT
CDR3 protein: CASSEPYRGPEAFF

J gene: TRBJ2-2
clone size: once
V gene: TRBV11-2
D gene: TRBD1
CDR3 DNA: TGTGCCAGCAGCGTAACCCGGGACAGGGGGCTGTTTTTT
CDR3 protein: CASSVTRDRGLFF

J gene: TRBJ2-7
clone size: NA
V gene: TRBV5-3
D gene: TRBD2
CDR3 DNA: TGTGCCAGAAGCACCCGACTAGCTTGGTCCTACGAGCAGTACTTC
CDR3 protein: CARSTRLAWSYEQYF

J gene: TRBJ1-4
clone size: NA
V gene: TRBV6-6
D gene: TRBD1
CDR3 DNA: TGTGCCAGCAGCAACCTGGGACAGGGTGAAAAACTGTTTTTT
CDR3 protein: CASSNLGQGEKLFF

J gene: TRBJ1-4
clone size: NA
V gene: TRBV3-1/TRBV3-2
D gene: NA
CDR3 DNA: TGTGCCAGCAGCCAAACCTCCGGGACACTTAATGAAAAACTGTTTTTT
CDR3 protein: CASSQTSGTLNEKLFF

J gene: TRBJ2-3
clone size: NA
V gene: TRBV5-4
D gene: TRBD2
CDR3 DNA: TGTGCCAGCAGCTTGGAGGGCGGGGGGACGTCCACAGATACGCAGTATTTT
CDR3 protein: CASSLEGGGTSTDTQYF

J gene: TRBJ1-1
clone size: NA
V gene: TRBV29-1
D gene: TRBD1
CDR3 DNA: TGCAGCGTCGGACAGGGCTTGAACACTGAAGCTTTCTTT
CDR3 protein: CSVGQGLNTEAFF

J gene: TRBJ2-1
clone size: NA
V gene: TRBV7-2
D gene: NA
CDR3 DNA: TGTGCCAGCAGCTTAGGCCCAGGAGGGGAGCAGTTCTTC
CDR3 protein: CASSLGPGGEQFF

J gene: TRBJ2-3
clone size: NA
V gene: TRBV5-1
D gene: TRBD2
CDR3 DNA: TGCGCCAGCAGTAGCGGGGGGGCGACAGATACGCAGTATTTT
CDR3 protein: CASSSGGATDTQYF

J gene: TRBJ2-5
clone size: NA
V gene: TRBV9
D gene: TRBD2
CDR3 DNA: TGTGCCAGCAGCGTAGAACTAGCGGGGTACCAAGAGACCCAGTACTTC
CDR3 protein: CASSVELAGYQETQYF

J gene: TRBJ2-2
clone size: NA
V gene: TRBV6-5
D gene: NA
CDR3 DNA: TGTGCCAGCAGCCTAGGGGCGAACACCGGGGAGCTGTTTTTT
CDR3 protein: CASSLGANTGELFF

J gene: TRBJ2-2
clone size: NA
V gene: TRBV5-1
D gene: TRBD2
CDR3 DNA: TGCGCCAGCAGCAGGCAACTAGCGGGGGCTACCGGGGAGCTGTTTTTT
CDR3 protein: CASSRQLAGATGELFF

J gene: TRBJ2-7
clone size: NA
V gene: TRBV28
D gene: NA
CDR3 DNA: TGTGCCAGCACCATAGGGGCACGGGTACGGAGCTCCTACGAGCAGTACTTC
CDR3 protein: CASTIGARVRSSYEQYF

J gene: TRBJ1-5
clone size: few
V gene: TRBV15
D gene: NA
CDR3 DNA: TGTGCCACCAGTAATTCAGGGCCAAGTCAGCCCCAGCATTTT
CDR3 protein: CATSNSGPSQPQHF

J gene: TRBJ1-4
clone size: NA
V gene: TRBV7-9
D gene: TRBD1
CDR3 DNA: TGTGCCAGCAGCTTGGGACAGCCGTCTGAAAAACTGTTTTTT
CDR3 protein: CASSLGQPSEKLFF